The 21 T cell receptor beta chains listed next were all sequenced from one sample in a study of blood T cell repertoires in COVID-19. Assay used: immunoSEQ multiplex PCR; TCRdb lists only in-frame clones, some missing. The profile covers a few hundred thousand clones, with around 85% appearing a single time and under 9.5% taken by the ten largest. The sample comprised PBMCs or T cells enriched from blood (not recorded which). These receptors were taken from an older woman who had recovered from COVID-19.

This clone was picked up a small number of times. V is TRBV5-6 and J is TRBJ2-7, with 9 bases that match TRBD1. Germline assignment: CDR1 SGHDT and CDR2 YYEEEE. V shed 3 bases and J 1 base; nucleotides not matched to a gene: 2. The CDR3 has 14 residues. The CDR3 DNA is TGTGCCAGCAGCTCCGGACAGGGGTCCTACGAGCAGTACGTC. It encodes CASSSGQGSYEQYV.

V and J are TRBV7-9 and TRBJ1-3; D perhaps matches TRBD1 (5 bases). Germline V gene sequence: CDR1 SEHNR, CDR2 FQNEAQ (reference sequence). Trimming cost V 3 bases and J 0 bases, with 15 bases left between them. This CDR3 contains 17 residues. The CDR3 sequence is CASSLSGTLSSGNTIYF. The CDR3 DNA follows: TGTGCCAGCAGCTTGTCCGGGACTCTTAGCTCTGGAAACACCATATATTTT.

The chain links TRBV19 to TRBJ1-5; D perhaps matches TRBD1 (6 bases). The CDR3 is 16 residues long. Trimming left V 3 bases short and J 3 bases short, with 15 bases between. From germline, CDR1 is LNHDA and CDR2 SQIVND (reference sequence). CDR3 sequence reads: CASSIPGALANQPQHF. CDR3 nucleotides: TGTGCCAGTAGTATCCCAGGGGCCTTAGCCAATCAGCCCCAGCATTTT.

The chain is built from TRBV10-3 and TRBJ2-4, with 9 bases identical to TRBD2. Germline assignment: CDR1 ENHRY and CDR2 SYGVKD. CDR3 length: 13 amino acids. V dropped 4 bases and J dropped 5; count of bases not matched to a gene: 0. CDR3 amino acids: CAISGTSENIQYF. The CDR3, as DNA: TGTGCCATCAGTGGGACTAGCGAAAACATTCAGTACTTC.

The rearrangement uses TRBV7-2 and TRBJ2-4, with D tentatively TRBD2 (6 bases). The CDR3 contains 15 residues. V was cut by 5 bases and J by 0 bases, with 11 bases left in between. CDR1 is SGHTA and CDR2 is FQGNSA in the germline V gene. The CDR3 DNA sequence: TGTGCCAGCAGCAACAAGGGACTAGCCAAAAACATTCAGTACTTC. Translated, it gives CASSNKGLAKNIQYF.

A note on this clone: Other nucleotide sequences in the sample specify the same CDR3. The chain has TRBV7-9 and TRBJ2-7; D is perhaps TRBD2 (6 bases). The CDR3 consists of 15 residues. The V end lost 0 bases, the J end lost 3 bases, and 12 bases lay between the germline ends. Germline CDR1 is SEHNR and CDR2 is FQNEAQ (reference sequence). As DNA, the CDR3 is TGTGCCAGCAGCTTAGCGGGAGGACCGCTCTACGAGCAGTACTTC. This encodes CASSLAGGPLYEQYF.

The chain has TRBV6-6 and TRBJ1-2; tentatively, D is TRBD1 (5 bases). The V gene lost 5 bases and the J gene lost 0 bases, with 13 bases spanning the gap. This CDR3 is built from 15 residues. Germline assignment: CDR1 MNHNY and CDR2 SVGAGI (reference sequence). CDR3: CASSRDSRSNYGYTF. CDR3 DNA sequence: TGTGCCAGCAGTCGAGACAGTCGCTCTAACTATGGCTACACCTTC.

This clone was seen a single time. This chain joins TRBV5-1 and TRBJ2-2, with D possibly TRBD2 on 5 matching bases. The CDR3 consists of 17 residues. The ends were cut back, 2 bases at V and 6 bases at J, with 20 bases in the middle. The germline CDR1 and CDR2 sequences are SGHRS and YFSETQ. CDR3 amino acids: CASSLPADGKSAGELFF. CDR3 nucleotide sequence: TGCGCCAGCAGCTTACCAGCGGACGGGAAAAGCGCCGGGGAGCTGTTTTTT.

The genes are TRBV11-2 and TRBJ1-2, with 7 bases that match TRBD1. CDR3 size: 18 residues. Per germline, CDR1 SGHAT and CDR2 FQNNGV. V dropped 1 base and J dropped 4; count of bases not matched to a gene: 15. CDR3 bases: TGTGCCAGCAGCTTAGGTCTTGTTGGGACAGTGAGTACCTATGGCTACACCTTC. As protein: CASSLGLVGTVSTYGYTF. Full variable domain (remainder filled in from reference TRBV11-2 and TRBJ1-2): EAGVAQSPRYKIIEKRQSVAFWCNPISGHATLYWYQQILGQGPKLLIQFQNNGVVDDSQLPKDRFSAERLKGVDSTLKIQPAKLEDSAVYLCASSLGLVGTVSTYGYTFGSGTRLTVV.

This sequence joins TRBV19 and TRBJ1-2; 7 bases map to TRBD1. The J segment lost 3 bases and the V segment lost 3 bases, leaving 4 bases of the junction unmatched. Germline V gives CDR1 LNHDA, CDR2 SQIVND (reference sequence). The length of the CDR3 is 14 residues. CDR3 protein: CASSMPDRYYGYTF. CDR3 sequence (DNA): TGTGCCAGTAGTATGCCGGACAGGTACTATGGCTACACCTTC.

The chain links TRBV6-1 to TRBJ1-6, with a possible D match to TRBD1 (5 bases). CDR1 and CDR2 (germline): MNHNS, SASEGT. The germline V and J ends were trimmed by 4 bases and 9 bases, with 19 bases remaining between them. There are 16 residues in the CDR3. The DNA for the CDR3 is TGTGCCAGCAGTGCTATCCCTGGGGGGGTTGCTTCACCCCTCCACTTT. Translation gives CASSAIPGGVASPLHF.

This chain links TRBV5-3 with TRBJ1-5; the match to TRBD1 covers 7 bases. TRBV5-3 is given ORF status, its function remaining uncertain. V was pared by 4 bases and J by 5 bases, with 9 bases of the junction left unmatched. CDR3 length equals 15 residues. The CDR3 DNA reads TGTGCCAGAAGCCCGGCAGGGGGGATGGATCAGCCCCAGCATTTT. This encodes CARSPAGGMDQPQHF.

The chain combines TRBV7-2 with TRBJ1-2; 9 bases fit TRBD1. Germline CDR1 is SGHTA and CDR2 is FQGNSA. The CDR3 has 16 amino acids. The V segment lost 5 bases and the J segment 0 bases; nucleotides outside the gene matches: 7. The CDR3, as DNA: TGTGCCAGCAGCGCGGACAGGGGTAGAGCTAACTATGGCTACACCTTC. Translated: CASSADRGRANYGYTF.

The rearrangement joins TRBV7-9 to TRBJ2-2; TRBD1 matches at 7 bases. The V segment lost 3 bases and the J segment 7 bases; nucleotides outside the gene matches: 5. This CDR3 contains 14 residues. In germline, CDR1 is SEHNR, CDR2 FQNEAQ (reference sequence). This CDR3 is CASSFTGVGGELFF. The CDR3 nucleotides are TGTGCCAGCAGCTTCACAGGGGTGGGCGGGGAGCTGTTTTTT.

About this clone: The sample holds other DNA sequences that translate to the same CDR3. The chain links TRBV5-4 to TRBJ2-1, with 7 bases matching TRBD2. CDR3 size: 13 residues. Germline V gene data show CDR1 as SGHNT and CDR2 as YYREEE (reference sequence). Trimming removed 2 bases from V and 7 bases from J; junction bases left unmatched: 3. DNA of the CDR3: TGTGCCAGCAGCTTCCCCGGGGGGAATGAGCAGTTCTTC. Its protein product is CASSFPGGNEQFF. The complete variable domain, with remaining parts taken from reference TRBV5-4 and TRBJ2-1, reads ETGVTQSPTHLIKTRGQQVTLRCSSQSGHNTVSWYQQALGQGPQFIFQYYREEENGRGNFPPRFSGLQFPNYSSELNVNALELDDSALYLCASSFPGGNEQFFGPGTRLTVL.

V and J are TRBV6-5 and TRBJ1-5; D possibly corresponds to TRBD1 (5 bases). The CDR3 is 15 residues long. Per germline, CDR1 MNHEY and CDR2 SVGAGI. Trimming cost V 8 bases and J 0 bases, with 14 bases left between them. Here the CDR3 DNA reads TGTGCCAGCGAAAGAGACAGATATAGCAATCAGCCCCAGCATTTT. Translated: CASERDRYSNQPQHF.

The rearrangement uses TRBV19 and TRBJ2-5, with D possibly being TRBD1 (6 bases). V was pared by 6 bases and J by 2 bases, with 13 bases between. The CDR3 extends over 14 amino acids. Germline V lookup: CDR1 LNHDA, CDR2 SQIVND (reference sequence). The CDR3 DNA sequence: TGTGCCAGTAGCCCCGACAGGATTCAAGAGACCCAGTACTTC. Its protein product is CASSPDRIQETQYF.

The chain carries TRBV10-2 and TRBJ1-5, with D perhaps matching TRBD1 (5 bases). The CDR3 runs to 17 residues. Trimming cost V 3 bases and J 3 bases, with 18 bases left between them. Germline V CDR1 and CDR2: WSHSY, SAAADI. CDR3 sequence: CASSDSSGFGTNQPQHF. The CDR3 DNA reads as TGCGCCAGCAGTGATAGTTCAGGGTTCGGAACCAATCAGCCCCAGCATTTT.

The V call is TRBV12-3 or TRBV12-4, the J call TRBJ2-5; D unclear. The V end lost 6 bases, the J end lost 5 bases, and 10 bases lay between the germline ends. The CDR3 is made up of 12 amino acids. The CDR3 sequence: CASSYSGETQYF. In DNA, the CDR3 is TGTGCCAGCAGCTACAGTGGGGAGACCCAGTACTTC.

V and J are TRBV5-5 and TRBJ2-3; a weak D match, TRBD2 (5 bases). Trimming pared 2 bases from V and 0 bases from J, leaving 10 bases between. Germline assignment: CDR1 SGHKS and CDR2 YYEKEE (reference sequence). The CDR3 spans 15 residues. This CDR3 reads CASSFGRTSTDTQYF. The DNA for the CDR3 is TGTGCCAGCAGCTTCGGGCGGACTAGCACAGATACGCAGTATTTT. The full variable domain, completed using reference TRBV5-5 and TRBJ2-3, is DAGVTQSPTHLIKTRGQQVTLRCSPISGHKSVSWYQQVLGQGPQFIFQYYEKEERGRGNFPDRFSARQFPNYSSELNVNALLLGDSALYLCASSFGRTSTDTQYFGPGTRLTVL.

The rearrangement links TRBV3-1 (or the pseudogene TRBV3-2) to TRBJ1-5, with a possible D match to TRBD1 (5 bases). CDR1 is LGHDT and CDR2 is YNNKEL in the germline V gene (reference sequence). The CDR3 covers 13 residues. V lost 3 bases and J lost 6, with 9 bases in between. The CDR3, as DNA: TGTGCCAGCAGCCAGGGGCGGAGTCAGCCCCAGCATTTT. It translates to CASSQGRSQPQHF.